Listed below are T cell receptor beta chains from one sample, sequenced in a study of blood T cell repertoires in COVID-19. Measured with immunoSEQ multiplex PCR; TCRdb has only the in-frame clones, and not every one. The table shows approximately 250,000 clones, with around 84% occurring only once. Sequencing was carried out using peripheral blood. These receptor sequences come from a man in his forties or fifties with acute or convalescent COVID-19. Each CDR3 is given with its conserved first and last residue. D genes are given only for firm matches. Only part of the rows carry a size: once, few, many, or a class if the clone is expanded.

CDR3aa	CDR3nt	j_gene	v_gene	d_gene	abundance
CASSSRTGGNTNEKLFF	TGTGCCAGCAGTTCACGGACAGGGGGCAACACTAATGAAAAACTGTTTTTT	TRBJ1-4	TRBV28	TRBD1	-
CASRRGASYEQYF	TGTGCCAGCAGACGGGGGGCCTCCTACGAGCAGTACTTC	TRBJ2-7	TRBV2	-	-
CASTPYPGQSYNEQFF	TGTGCCAGCACCCCGTATCCGGGACAGTCGTACAATGAGCAGTTCTTC	TRBJ2-1	TRBV9	TRBD1	-
CASRGPGQGAGGELFF	TGTGCCAGCAGAGGTCCGGGACAGGGGGCGGGCGGGGAGCTGTTTTTT	TRBJ2-2	TRBV2	TRBD1	-
CASSNDRDRISQPQHF	TGTGCCAGTAGTAACGACCGGGACAGGATTAGTCAGCCCCAGCATTTT	TRBJ1-5	TRBV19	TRBD1	-
CASRPVRNYGYTF	TGTGCAAGTCGACCAGTCCGTAACTATGGCTACACCTTC	TRBJ1-2	TRBV12-2	-	-
CSALQGEKLFF	TGCAGTGCGCTACAGGGGGAAAAACTGTTTTTT	TRBJ1-4	TRBV20-1	TRBD1	-
CASSLVINSPLHF	TGTGCCAGCAGCTTAGTAATTAATTCACCCCTCCACTTT	TRBJ1-6	TRBV7-2	-	many
CASSEVAGNKETQYF	TGTGCCAGCAGTGAAGTAGCAGGGAACAAAGAGACCCAGTACTTC	TRBJ2-5	TRBV2	-	-
CASSLTVFDQPQHF	TGTGCCAGCAGCTTGACAGTATTTGATCAGCCCCAGCATTTT	TRBJ1-5	TRBV7-2	-	-
CASSAYRGKETQYF	TGTGCCAGCAGCGCGTACAGGGGGAAAGAGACCCAGTACTTC	TRBJ2-5	TRBV6-5	TRBD1	-
CASSLDQRLTNSPLHF	TGTGCCAGCAGCTTAGATCAAAGGCTGACAAATTCACCCCTCCACTTT	TRBJ1-6	TRBV11-2	-	few
CASSPGNHNQPQHF	TGTGCCAGCAGCCCCGGGAACCACAATCAGCCCCAGCATTTT	TRBJ1-5	TRBV6-1	-	-
CATHYGGSYNEQFF	TGTGCCACTCACTACGGGGGGTCATACAATGAGCAGTTCTTC	TRBJ2-1	TRBV7-9	TRBD2	-
CASSQETGGLNTEAFF	TGCGCCAGCAGCCAAGAAACAGGGGGCTTGAACACTGAAGCTTTCTTT	TRBJ1-1	TRBV4-1	TRBD1	-
CASTIAGNTGELFF	TGTGCCAGCACCATCGCAGGGAACACCGGGGAGCTGTTTTTT	TRBJ2-2	TRBV28	-	-
CASSLASQGAREQYF	TGTGCCAGCAGCTTAGCTTCCCAGGGGGCAAGGGAGCAGTACTTC	TRBJ2-7	TRBV7-8	TRBD1	-
CASSLAQRNEQFF	TGTGCCAGCAGCTTGGCGCAGCGTAATGAGCAGTTCTTC	TRBJ2-1	TRBV5-4	-	-
CASIRDRATGELFF	TGTGCCAGCATCCGGGACAGGGCCACCGGGGAGCTGTTTTTT	TRBJ2-2	TRBV2	TRBD1	-
CASSTGTSYSPLHF	TGTGCCAGCAGCACCGGGACATCTTATTCACCCCTCCACTTT	TRBJ1-6	TRBV6-2/TRBV6-3	-	once
CASSSTGEGYTF	TGCGCCAGCAGCTCCACAGGGGAGGGCTACACCTTC	TRBJ1-2	TRBV5-1	TRBD1	-
CASSKVEAPRPTNYGYTF	TGTGCCAGCAGCAAAGTCGAGGCTCCAAGGCCAACTAACTATGGCTACACCTTC	TRBJ1-2	TRBV21-1	-	-
CASSSRTGGDSPLHF	TGTGCCAGCAGCTCTAGGACAGGGGGGGATTCACCCCTCCACTTT	TRBJ1-6	TRBV5-6	TRBD1	-
CASSGGEGAIPEAFF	TGTGCCAGCAGCGGAGGTGAGGGGGCGATCCCTGAAGCTTTCTTT	TRBJ1-1	TRBV5-6	TRBD1	-
CASEPLAKYNEQFF	TGTGCCAGCGAACCTCTAGCAAAGTACAATGAGCAGTTCTTC	TRBJ2-1	TRBV6-5	-	-
CASSQGSVNTEAFF	TGTGCCAGCAGCCAGGGGAGCGTGAACACTGAAGCTTTCTTT	TRBJ1-1	TRBV5-8	-	-
CAISGTSGDPSGANVLTF	TGTGCCATCAGTGGAACTAGCGGGGACCCTTCTGGGGCCAACGTCCTGACTTTC	TRBJ2-6	TRBV10-3	TRBD2	once
CASSRAGLGPEAFF	TGTGCCAGCAGCCGAGCAGGACTTGGGCCTGAAGCTTTCTTT	TRBJ1-1	TRBV4-2	-	-
CASSYSKGNEQFF	TGTGCCAGCAGTTACTCGAAGGGGAATGAGCAGTTCTTC	TRBJ2-1	TRBV6-5	-	-
CASSQGGLAPTDTQYF	TGTGCCAGCAGCCAGGGTGGACTAGCGCCCACAGATACGCAGTATTTT	TRBJ2-3	TRBV14	TRBD2	-
CASSLLQGKDQPQHF	TGTGCCAGCAGCTTATTACAGGGTAAAGATCAGCCCCAGCATTTT	TRBJ1-5	TRBV7-6	-	-
CASIGGGAGNIQYF	TGTGCCAGCATCGGCGGGGGGGCCGGAAACATTCAGTACTTC	TRBJ2-4	TRBV2	TRBD2	few
CASSLEAKYNEQFF	TGTGCCAGCAGCTTAGAAGCAAAATACAATGAGCAGTTCTTC	TRBJ2-1	TRBV7-8	-	-
CSVARGDYGYTF	TGCAGCGTTGCCAGGGGGGACTATGGCTACACCTTC	TRBJ1-2	TRBV29-1	TRBD1	few
CATGVGQGLEKLFF	TGTGCCACCGGGGTAGGACAGGGGCTTGAAAAACTGTTTTTT	TRBJ1-4	TRBV15	TRBD1	few
CASTRDILNTEAFF	TGTGCCAGCACCAGGGACATTTTGAACACTGAAGCTTTCTTT	TRBJ1-1	TRBV11-1	-	-
CASSYTTGGNYGYTF	TGTGCCAGCAGTTACACCACGGGGGGGAACTATGGCTACACCTTC	TRBJ1-2	TRBV6-2/TRBV6-3	-	-
CASSIGGINYGYTF	TGTGCCAGTAGTATAGGAGGGATTAACTATGGCTACACCTTC	TRBJ1-2	TRBV19	-	few
CASSYPTGGYTEAFF	TGTGCCAGCAGCTACCCGACAGGGGGTTACACTGAAGCTTTCTTT	TRBJ1-1	TRBV7-8	TRBD1	-
CSAIGVYANTEAFF	TGCAGCGCGATCGGGGTTTACGCGAACACTGAAGCTTTCTTT	TRBJ1-1	TRBV29-1	-	-
CASSLKGDQPQHF	TGTGCCAGCAGCTTAAAGGGGGATCAGCCCCAGCATTTT	TRBJ1-5	TRBV7-8	-	-
CASSPAGGRGYGYTF	TGTGCCAGCAGTCCAGCCGGGGGGCGGGGCTATGGCTACACCTTC	TRBJ1-2	TRBV7-9	-	few
CASRLTGANYGYTF	TGTGCCAGCAGACTGACAGGGGCTAACTATGGCTACACCTTC	TRBJ1-2	TRBV2	TRBD1	-
CASSASETDTQYF	TGTGCCAGCAGCGCTAGCGAAACAGATACGCAGTATTTT	TRBJ2-3	TRBV11-2	-	-
CASSPGVGYGYTF	TGTGCCAGCTCCCCGGGAGTGGGATATGGCTACACCTTC	TRBJ1-2	TRBV6-5	-	-
CASSRGEQARHEQYF	TGTGCCAGCAGCCGAGGGGAGCAGGCGAGACACGAGCAGTACTTC	TRBJ2-7	TRBV7-8	-	-
CASSSRGTDTQYF	TGTGCCAGCAGCTCCAGGGGAACAGATACGCAGTATTTT	TRBJ2-3	TRBV3-1/TRBV3-2	-	few
CATSKADRGNGYTF	TGTGCCACCAGTAAAGCGGACAGGGGGAACGGCTACACCTTC	TRBJ1-2	TRBV15	TRBD1	-
CASSYSQGSSPLHF	TGTGCCAGCAGTTACTCGCAGGGTAGTTCACCCCTCCACTTT	TRBJ1-6	TRBV6-5	-	-
CASIGQVNTEAFF	TGTGCCAGCATTGGACAGGTCAACACTGAAGCTTTCTTT	TRBJ1-1	TRBV6-5	TRBD1	-
CAISESGQGNSPLHF	TGTGCCATCAGCGAGTCGGGACAGGGGAATTCACCCCTCCACTTT	TRBJ1-6	TRBV10-3	TRBD1	-
CAWEQGDNEQFF	TGTGCCTGGGAACAGGGGGACAATGAGCAGTTCTTC	TRBJ2-1	TRBV30	TRBD1	once
CASSQAPGSLGISSYTF	TGTGCCAGCAGCCAAGCCCCTGGGTCCCTCGGGATTTCTAGCTACACCTTC	TRBJ1-2	TRBV3-1/TRBV3-2	-	-
CASSQAGRLNTEAFF	TGTGCCAGCAGCCAAGCAGGCAGGTTGAACACTGAAGCTTTCTTT	TRBJ1-1	TRBV14	-	-